This T cell receptor (beta chain) stems from a study of T cells after yellow fever vaccination. Study-level background: Preparation of fractions with low cell numbers was performed using SMART-Seq v4 Ultra Low Input. Study-wide points: Compared with primary, the secondary response was weaker and peaked at day 5, not 15. Clonotypes appearing in both CD4 and CD8 compartments existed, and their share was small.

5'RACE template switching added a universal primer site and UMIs to TCR cDNA. MiXCR, run by TCRdb on the 5' RACE reads, gives a single entry per CDR3 protein. Of hundreds of thousands of distinct CDR3 sequences in the sample, roughly 8.4% were seen once. Comments on this clonotype: Its antigen is still unknown.

This CDR3 is 16 amino acids long. V gave up 7 bases and J gave up 8 bases, with 25 bases separating them. The sequencing used PBMCs, collected roughly 45 days after the first yellow fever vaccination. The V gene is TRBV12-3 or TRBV12-4, the J gene TRBJ2-3; D could derive from TRBD1 or TRBD2 (6 bases each). The sequence came from a man younger than 35 who received the YFV17D yellow fever vaccine. CDR3 sequence reads: CASIMISGAILGTQYF. CDR3 DNA: TGTGCCAGCATTATGATATCGGGGGCGATATTGGGTACGCAGTATTTT.